The rows below give T cell receptor beta chains drawn from one sample of a study of TIL therapy for anti-PD-1-resistant metastatic lung cancer. Data came from immunoSEQ multiplex PCR; TCRdb stores just in-frame clones and leaves some out. The data show 55,000 to 70,000 clones, more than 75% seen once. Sequenced material: blood, taken at baseline. The receptors come from a person aged 25-79 years with non-small cell lung cancer. The CDR3 runs from the conserved cysteine through the conserved F or W. The order of the fields is V gene, D gene, J gene, clone size, CDR3 DNA, CDR3 protein. The D gene is left open where the match is weak. The size of a clone is reported for some rows only, either as once, few or many, or as a class for expanded clones.

v_gene: TRBV11-3
d_gene: TRBD2
j_gene: TRBJ2-1
abundance: -
CDR3nt: TGTGCCAGCAGCGCCGGACTAGGGTCCTACAATGAGCAGTTCTTC
CDR3aa: CASSAGLGSYNEQFF

v_gene: TRBV18
d_gene: -
j_gene: TRBJ1-3
abundance: -
CDR3nt: TGTGCCAGCTCACCACGGGTGGTTCTCGACTCTGGAAACACCATATATTTT
CDR3aa: CASSPRVVLDSGNTIYF

v_gene: TRBV5-6
d_gene: TRBD1
j_gene: TRBJ1-1
abundance: -
CDR3nt: TGTGCCACCGGGGGACAGGGAAGGTCGCGCACTGAAGCTTTCTTT
CDR3aa: CATGGQGRSRTEAFF

v_gene: TRBV11-2
d_gene: -
j_gene: TRBJ2-7
abundance: few
CDR3nt: TGTGCCAGCAGCTCAGCCTACGAGCAGTACTTC
CDR3aa: CASSSAYEQYF

v_gene: TRBV27
d_gene: -
j_gene: TRBJ1-6
abundance: -
CDR3nt: TGTGCCAGCAGTACCCCGGGGCCTTATAATTCACCCCTCCACTTT
CDR3aa: CASSTPGPYNSPLHF

v_gene: TRBV18
d_gene: -
j_gene: TRBJ2-1
abundance: -
CDR3nt: TGTGCCAGCTCACCGGATTCGGGGGCGGTTGTGGATGAGCAGTTCTTC
CDR3aa: CASSPDSGAVVDEQFF

v_gene: TRBV7-2
d_gene: -
j_gene: TRBJ2-7
abundance: -
CDR3nt: TGTGCCAGCAGCTTTGCCCCCCGGGGGCCCTACGAGCAGTACTTC
CDR3aa: CASSFAPRGPYEQYF

v_gene: TRBV30
d_gene: -
j_gene: TRBJ1-2
abundance: -
CDR3nt: TGTGCGAGCGGCCGGGGGGGCGGTGGCTACACCTTC
CDR3aa: CASGRGGGGYTF

v_gene: TRBV3-1/TRBV3-2
d_gene: -
j_gene: TRBJ1-4
abundance: -
CDR3nt: TGTGCCACCGGGGGGCGCGCGGGTGAAAAACTGTTTTTT
CDR3aa: CATGGRAGEKLFF

v_gene: TRBV19
d_gene: -
j_gene: TRBJ2-7
abundance: -
CDR3nt: TGTGCCAGTAGTATAGGCGGTCGGCCCTCCTACGAGCAGTACTTC
CDR3aa: CASSIGGRPSYEQYF

v_gene: TRBV18
d_gene: -
j_gene: TRBJ2-7
abundance: once
CDR3nt: TGTGCCAGCTCACCACCGGTTACAGGCTCGTGGAGCGAGCAGTACTTC
CDR3aa: CASSPPVTGSWSEQYF

v_gene: TRBV12-5
d_gene: -
j_gene: TRBJ1-1
abundance: -
CDR3nt: TGTGCTAGTGGTTTGGGGTTGAGAGGTGACACTGAAGCTTTCTTT
CDR3aa: CASGLGLRGDTEAFF

v_gene: TRBV5-1
d_gene: -
j_gene: TRBJ2-5
abundance: -
CDR3nt: TGCGCCAGCAGGGTCTCCCAAGGGGAGACCCAGTACTTC
CDR3aa: CASRVSQGETQYF

v_gene: TRBV9
d_gene: TRBD1
j_gene: TRBJ2-1
abundance: -
CDR3nt: TGTGCCAGCAGCGGAGGGACAGGGGGGGTAAATGAGCAGTTCTTC
CDR3aa: CASSGGTGGVNEQFF

v_gene: TRBV6-2/TRBV6-3
d_gene: TRBD1
j_gene: TRBJ2-3
abundance: -
CDR3nt: TGTGCCAGCAGCTGGGATTTCCGACAGGGCGGCACAGATACGCAGTATTTT
CDR3aa: CASSWDFRQGGTDTQYF

v_gene: TRBV6-5
d_gene: -
j_gene: TRBJ1-2
abundance: -
CDR3nt: TGTGCCAGCAGAGTAGAGGGCAGCTATGGCTACACCTTC
CDR3aa: CASRVEGSYGYTF